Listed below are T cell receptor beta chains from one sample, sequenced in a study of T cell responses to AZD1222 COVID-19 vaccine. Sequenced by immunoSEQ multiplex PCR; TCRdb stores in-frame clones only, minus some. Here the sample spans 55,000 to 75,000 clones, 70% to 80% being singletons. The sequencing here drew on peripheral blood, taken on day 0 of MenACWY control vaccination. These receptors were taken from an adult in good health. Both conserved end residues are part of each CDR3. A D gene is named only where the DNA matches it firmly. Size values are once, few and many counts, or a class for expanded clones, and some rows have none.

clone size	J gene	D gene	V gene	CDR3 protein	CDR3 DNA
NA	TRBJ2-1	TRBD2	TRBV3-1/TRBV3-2	CASSPYGGRGNEQFF	TGTGCCAGCAGCCCCTATGGCGGGAGGGGAAATGAGCAGTTCTTC
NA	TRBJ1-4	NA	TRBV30	CAWSVIQGEKLFF	TGTGCCTGGAGTGTAATTCAGGGGGAAAAACTGTTTTTT
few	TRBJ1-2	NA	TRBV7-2	CASSLEQVYGYTF	TGTGCCAGCAGCTTAGAACAGGTCTATGGCTACACCTTC
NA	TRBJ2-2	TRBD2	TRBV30	CAWSQYTGLAGGRPVPNTGELFF	TGTGCCTGGAGTCAATACACGGGACTAGCGGGGGGACGCCCGGTACCGAACACCGGGGAGCTGTTTTTT
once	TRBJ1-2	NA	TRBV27	CASSLKGYGYTF	TGTGCCAGCAGTTTGAAGGGCTATGGCTACACCTTC
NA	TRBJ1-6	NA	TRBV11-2	CASSPQREGSPLHF	TGTGCCAGCAGCCCTCAGAGGGAAGGATCACCCCTCCACTTT
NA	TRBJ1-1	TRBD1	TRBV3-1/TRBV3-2	CASSRGQGFGEAFF	TGTGCCAGCAGCCGAGGACAGGGATTTGGGGAAGCTTTCTTT
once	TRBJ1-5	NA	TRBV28	CASLRDRNQPQHF	TGTGCCAGCCTCAGGGACCGTAATCAGCCCCAGCATTTT
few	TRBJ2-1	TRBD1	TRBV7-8	CASSFGQGWFNEQFF	TGTGCCAGCAGCTTCGGACAGGGGTGGTTCAATGAGCAGTTCTTC
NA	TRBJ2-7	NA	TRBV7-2	CASSLAQGSEQYF	TGTGCCAGCAGCTTAGCACAGGGTTCCGAGCAGTACTTC
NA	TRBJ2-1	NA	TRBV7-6	CASSLASGSSYNEQFF	TGTGCCAGCAGCTTAGCATCGGGTTCGTCCTACAATGAGCAGTTCTTC
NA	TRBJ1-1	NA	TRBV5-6	CASSWDTEDTEAFF	TGTGCCAGCAGCTGGGACACCGAGGACACTGAAGCTTTCTTT
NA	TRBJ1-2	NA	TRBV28	CASSLGGTYGYTF	TGTGCCAGCAGTTTAGGGGGGACCTATGGCTACACCTTC
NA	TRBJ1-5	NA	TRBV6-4	CAGNQPQHF	TGTGCCGGCAATCAGCCCCAGCATTTT
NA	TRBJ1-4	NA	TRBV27	CASSRLGGLEKLFF	TGTGCCAGCAGCCGCCTCGGCGGCTTAGAAAAACTGTTTTTT
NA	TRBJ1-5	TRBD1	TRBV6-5	CASSGGTGVNQPQHF	TGTGCCAGCTCCGGAGGGACAGGAGTCAATCAGCCCCAGCATTTT
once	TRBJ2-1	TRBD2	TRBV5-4	CASSGSGNNEQFF	TGTGCCAGCAGCGGTAGCGGGAACAATGAGCAGTTCTTC
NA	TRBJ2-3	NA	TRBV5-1	CASSLEGAWDTQYF	TGCGCCAGCAGCTTGGAAGGGGCGTGGGATACGCAGTATTTT
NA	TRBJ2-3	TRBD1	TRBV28	CASSITGGATDTQYF	TGTGCCAGCAGTATCACAGGGGGCGCGACAGATACGCAGTATTTT
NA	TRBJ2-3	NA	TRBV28	CASSTRTDLDTQYF	TGTGCCAGCAGTACGCGGACCGATTTGGATACGCAGTATTTT
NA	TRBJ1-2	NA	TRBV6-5	CASRPTGSYGYTF	TGTGCCAGCAGACCTACAGGATCCTATGGCTACACCTTC
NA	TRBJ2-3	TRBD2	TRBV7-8	CASSPWTSNTDTQYF	TGTGCCAGCAGCCCGTGGACTAGCAACACAGATACGCAGTATTTT
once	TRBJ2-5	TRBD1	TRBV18	CASAPLGQSQETQYF	TGTGCCAGCGCACCATTGGGACAGTCCCAAGAGACCCAGTACTTC
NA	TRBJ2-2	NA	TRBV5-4	CASSLQGELFF	TGTGCCAGCAGCTTGCAGGGGGAGCTGTTTTTT
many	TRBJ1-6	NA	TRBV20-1	CSARAGSPLHF	TGCAGTGCTAGAGCTGGTTCACCCCTCCACTTT
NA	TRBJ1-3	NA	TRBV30	CAWSVGTTYFSGNTIYF	TGTGCCTGGAGTGTAGGGACAACCTATTTCTCTGGAAACACCATATATTTT
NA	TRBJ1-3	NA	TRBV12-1	CASSSGTETGNTIYF	TGTGCCAGCAGCTCTGGGACCGAGACTGGAAACACCATATATTTT
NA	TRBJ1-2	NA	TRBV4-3	CASSQQGANYGYTF	TGCGCCAGCAGCCAACAGGGCGCTAACTATGGCTACACCTTC
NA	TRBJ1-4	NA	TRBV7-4	CASSFLTGLPVRNEKLFF	TGTGCCAGCAGTTTTTTGACAGGTCTCCCTGTGAGGAATGAAAAACTGTTTTTT
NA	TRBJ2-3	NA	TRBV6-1	CASSAKGRLSTDTQYF	TGTGCCAGCAGTGCCAAAGGCAGACTTTCCACAGATACGCAGTATTTT
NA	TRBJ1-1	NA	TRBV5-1	CASSLEGGGTEAFF	TGCGCCAGCAGCTTGGAGGGTGGCGGCACTGAAGCTTTCTTT
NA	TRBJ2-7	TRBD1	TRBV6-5	CASRHQGAGYEQYF	TGTGCCAGCAGGCACCAGGGGGCGGGCTACGAGCAGTACTTC
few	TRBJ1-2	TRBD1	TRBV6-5	CASREGTGVYYGYTF	TGTGCCAGCAGAGAGGGGACAGGGGTTTACTATGGCTACACCTTC
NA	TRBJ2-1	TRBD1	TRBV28	CASRPGTGDEQFF	TGTGCCAGCAGACCCGGGACAGGGGATGAGCAGTTCTTC
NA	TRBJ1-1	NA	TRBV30	CAWRYRWGTEAFF	TGTGCCTGGAGGTACAGGTGGGGGACTGAAGCTTTCTTT
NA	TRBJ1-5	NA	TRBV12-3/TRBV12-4	CASSLGGKQPQHF	TGTGCCAGCAGTTTAGGGGGAAAACAGCCCCAGCATTTT
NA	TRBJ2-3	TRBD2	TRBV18	CASSVPTSGGATDTQYF	TGTGCCAGCTCCGTTCCGACTAGCGGGGGGGCAACAGATACGCAGTATTTT
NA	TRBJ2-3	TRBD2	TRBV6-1	CASSEPLTSGGQDTQYF	TGTGCCAGCAGTGAACCCCTGACTAGCGGGGGACAAGATACGCAGTATTTT
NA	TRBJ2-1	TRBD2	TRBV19	CASSRDSGVFFSAGSYNEQFF	TGTGCCAGTAGCCGTGATAGCGGGGTCTTTTTTTCCGCAGGCTCCTACAATGAGCAGTTCTTC
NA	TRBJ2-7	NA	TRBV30	CAWSAATGQYF	TGTGCCTGGAGCGCTGCCACGGGGCAGTACTTC
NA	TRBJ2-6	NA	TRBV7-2	CASGGYTGANVLTF	TGTGCCAGCGGAGGATACACTGGGGCCAACGTCCTGACTTTC
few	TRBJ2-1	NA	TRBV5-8	CASSLYRAYNEQFF	TGTGCCAGCAGCTTATACAGGGCCTACAATGAGCAGTTCTTC